The T cell receptor (beta chain) under discussion was sequenced for a study of fetal regulatory T cell absence and autoimmunity. The method was immunoSEQ multiplex PCR; TCRdb's version includes in-frame clones alone and lacks a portion of them. The sample yields about 95,000 clones, 72% seen once. There are a few counts of this clone. The CDR3 runs 15 residues. After removal of 5 bases from V and 7 bases from J, the junction contained 9 bases not matched to a gene. The germline V gene encodes CDR1 SGHRS and CDR2 YFSETQ. Input material: pancreas tissue. V and J are TRBV5-1 and TRBJ1-2; 12 bases line up with TRBD1. The TCR originated in a male donor with IPEX syndrome. The DNA for the CDR3 is TGCGCCAGCAGGCCCCCGGGACAGGGGGCAAGTGGCTACACCTTC. Its translation: CASRPPGQGASGYTF.